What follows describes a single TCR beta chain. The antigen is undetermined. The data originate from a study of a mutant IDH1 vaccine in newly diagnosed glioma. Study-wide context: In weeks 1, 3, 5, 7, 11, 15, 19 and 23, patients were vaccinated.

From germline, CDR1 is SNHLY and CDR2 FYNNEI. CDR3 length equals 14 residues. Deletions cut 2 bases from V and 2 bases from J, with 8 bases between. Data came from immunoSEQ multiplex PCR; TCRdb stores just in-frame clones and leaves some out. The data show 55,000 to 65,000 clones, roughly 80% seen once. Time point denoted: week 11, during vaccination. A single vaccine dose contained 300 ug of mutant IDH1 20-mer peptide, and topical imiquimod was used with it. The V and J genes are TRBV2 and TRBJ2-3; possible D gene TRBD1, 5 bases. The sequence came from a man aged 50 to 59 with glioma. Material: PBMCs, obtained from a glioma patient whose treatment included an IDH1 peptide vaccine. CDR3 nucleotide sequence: TGTGCCAGCAGTGAATCAGGGATCACAGATACGCAGTATTTT. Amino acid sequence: CASSESGITDTQYF.